The next 4 T cell receptor beta chains were all read from a single sample in a study of blood T cell repertoires in COVID-19. Generated by immunoSEQ multiplex PCR, the TCRdb table keeps only in-frame clones and is missing some. The data show about 30,000 clones, just over 90% seen once. The sample was peripheral blood. The receptors originated from a man over 45 with active COVID-19.

This chain joins TRBV7-8 and TRBJ2-3; D might be TRBD2 (6 bases). Trimming removed 3 bases at V and 0 bases at J, with 13 bases between. The CDR3 is made up of 16 amino acids. In germline, CDR1 is SGHVS, CDR2 FQNEAQ. The CDR3 DNA follows: TGTGCCAGCAGCTTGTGGACTATATCTAGCACAGATACGCAGTATTTT. This encodes CASSLWTISSTDTQYF.

This chain links TRBV7-3 with TRBJ2-2; a possible D gene is TRBD2 (6 bases). V lost 5 bases and J lost 9, with 16 bases in between. Germline CDR1 is SGHTA and CDR2 is FQGTGA. This CDR3 has 14 amino acids. The CDR3 DNA follows: TGTGCCAGCAGCCCCCGGGACTCCTCCCGGGAGCTGTTTTTT. It translates to CASSPRDSSRELFF.

This clone was seen once. This chain uses TRBV3-1 (or the pseudogene TRBV3-2) with TRBJ1-1; TRBD1 is a possible D gene (5 bases). Germline loops: CDR1 LGHDT, CDR2 YNNKEL (reference sequence). Trimming left V 4 bases short and J 2 bases short, with 14 bases between. CDR3 size: 15 residues. The CDR3 DNA is TGTGCCAGCAGCCTCCGATCGACAGTAAACACTGAAGCTTTCTTT. Protein sequence: CASSLRSTVNTEAFF.

In this sample, this clone turned up once. This chain uses TRBV10-2 with TRBJ1-6; 10 positions match TRBD1. J was trimmed by 7 bases and V by 8 bases; bases with no gene match: 5. Germline V lookup: CDR1 WSHSY, CDR2 SAAADI. The CDR3 is made up of 14 amino acids. The CDR3 reads CASRDRGGNSPLHF. CDR3 sequence (DNA): TGCGCCAGCCGGGACAGGGGAGGAAATTCACCCCTCCACTTT.